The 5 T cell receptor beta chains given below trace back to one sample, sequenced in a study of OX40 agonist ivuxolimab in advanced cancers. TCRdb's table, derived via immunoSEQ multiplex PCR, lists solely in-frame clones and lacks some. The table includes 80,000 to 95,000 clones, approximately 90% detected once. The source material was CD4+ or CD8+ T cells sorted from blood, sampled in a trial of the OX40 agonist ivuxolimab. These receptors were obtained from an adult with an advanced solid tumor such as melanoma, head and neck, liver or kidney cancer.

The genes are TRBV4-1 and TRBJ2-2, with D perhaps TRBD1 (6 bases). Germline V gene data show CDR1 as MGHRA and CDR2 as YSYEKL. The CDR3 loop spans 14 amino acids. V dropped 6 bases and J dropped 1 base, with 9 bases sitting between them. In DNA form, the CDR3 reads TGCGCCAGCAGAAAAGGGGGGAACACCGGGGAGCTGTTTTTT. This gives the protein CASRKGGNTGELFF.

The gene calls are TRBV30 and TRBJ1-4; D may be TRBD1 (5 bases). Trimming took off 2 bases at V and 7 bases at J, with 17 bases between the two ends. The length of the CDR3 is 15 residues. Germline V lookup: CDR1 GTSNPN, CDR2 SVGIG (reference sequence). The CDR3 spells CAWSSLRGRGEKLFF. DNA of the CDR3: TGTGCCTGGAGTAGTTTAAGGGGCCGGGGTGAAAAACTGTTTTTT.

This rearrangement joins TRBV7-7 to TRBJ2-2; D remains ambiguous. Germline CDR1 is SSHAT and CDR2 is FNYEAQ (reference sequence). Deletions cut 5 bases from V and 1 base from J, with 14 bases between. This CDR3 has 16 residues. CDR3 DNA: TGTGCCAGCAGCCGTCGTTCAGCAGGGAACACCGGGGAGCTGTTTTTT. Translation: CASSRRSAGNTGELFF.

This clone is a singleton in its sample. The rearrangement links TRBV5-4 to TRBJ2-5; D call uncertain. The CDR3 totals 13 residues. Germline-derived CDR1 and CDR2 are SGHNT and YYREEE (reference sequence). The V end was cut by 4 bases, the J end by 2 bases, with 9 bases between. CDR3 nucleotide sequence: TGTGCCAGCAGCGCGACTGGGCAAGAGACCCAGTACTTC. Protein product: CASSATGQETQYF.

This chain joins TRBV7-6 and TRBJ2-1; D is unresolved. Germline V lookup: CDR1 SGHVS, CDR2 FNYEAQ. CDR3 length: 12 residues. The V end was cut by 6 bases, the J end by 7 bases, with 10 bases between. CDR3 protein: CASSRTENEQFF. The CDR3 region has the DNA TGTGCCAGCAGTAGAACAGAAAATGAGCAGTTCTTC. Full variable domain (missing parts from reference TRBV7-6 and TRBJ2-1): GAGVSQSPRYKVTKRGQDVALRCDPISGHVSLYWYRQALGQGPEFLTYFNYEAQQDKSGLPNDRFSAERPEGSISTLTIQRTEQRDSAMYRCASSRTENEQFFGPGTRLTVL.